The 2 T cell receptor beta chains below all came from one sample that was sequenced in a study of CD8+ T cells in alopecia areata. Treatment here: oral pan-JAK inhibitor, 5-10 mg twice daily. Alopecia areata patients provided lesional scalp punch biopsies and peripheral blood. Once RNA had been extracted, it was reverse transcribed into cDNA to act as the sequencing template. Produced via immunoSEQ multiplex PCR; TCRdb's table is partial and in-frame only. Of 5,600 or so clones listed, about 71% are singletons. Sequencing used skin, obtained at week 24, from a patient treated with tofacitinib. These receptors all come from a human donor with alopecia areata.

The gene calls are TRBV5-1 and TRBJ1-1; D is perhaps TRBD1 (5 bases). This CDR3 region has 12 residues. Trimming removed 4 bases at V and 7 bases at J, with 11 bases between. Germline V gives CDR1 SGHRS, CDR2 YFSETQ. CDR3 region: CASSTQTDEAFF. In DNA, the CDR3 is TGCGCCAGCAGCACACAGACAGATGAAGCTTTCTTT.

CDR3 coding DNA: TGTGCCAGCAGCTTAATTCCTCTCCGTGGCTACACCTTC. This translates into CASSLIPLRGYTF. V is TRBV7-2 and J is TRBJ1-2; D is undetermined. The V end lost 2 bases, the J end lost 7 bases, and 11 bases lay between the germline ends. The CDR3 is 13 residues long. CDR1 and CDR2 (germline): SGHTA, FQGNSA.